The 5 T cell receptor beta chains presented below share a single source sample, sequenced in a study of cytomegalovirus exposure and HLA in healthy donors. The PCR was carried out with 60 Vbeta primers and 13 Jbeta primers. Data came from immunoSEQ multiplex PCR; TCRdb stores just in-frame clones and leaves some out. The sample totals about 130,000 clones; its top ten clones hold roughly 1.7%. The specimen sequenced was PBMCs. The origin of the receptors is a man aged 18 to 30 in good health and CMV-seronegative.

The CDR3 DNA is TGTGCCAGCAGTCCAAAACTGCACGCTGAAGCTTTCTTT. Translated: CASSPKLHAEAFF. The chain combines TRBV27 with TRBJ1-1; D is ambiguous. The V gene lost 5 bases and the J gene lost 6 bases, with 13 bases spanning the gap. The length of the CDR3 is 13 residues. Germline V gene sequence: CDR1 MNHEY, CDR2 SMNVEV (reference sequence).

This sequence joins TRBV7-2 and TRBJ1-1, with unresolved D. The germline CDR1 and CDR2 sequences are SGHTA and FQGNSA. Trimming removed 8 bases from V and 11 bases from J, with 12 bases in between. This CDR3 is built from 10 residues. The CDR3 loop is CASGPRGAFF. The CDR3 coding sequence is TGTGCCAGCGGCCCCCGAGGCGCTTTCTTT.

J is TRBJ1-2 and V is TRBV9; possible D gene TRBD1, 5 bases. The CDR3 is 14 residues long. Trimming removed 0 bases from V and 5 bases from J, with 11 bases in between. Germline CDR1 is SGDLS and CDR2 is YYNGEE. In nucleotides, the CDR3 is TGTGCCAGCAGCGTAGCACAAGGGGCTTATGGCTACACCTTC. Its protein is CASSVAQGAYGYTF.

This rearrangement joins TRBV28 to TRBJ1-5; 8 positions match TRBD1. In germline, CDR1 is MDHEN, CDR2 SYDVKM. CDR3 length: 15 amino acids. J lost 2 bases, V lost 5 bases, and 5 bases had no gene match. The CDR3 DNA follows: TGTGCCAGCAGTATCCCGGACAGGGGCAATCAGCCCCAGCATTTT. As protein: CASSIPDRGNQPQHF.

The chain has TRBV4-3 and TRBJ2-3; D is undetermined. Germline lookup yields CDR1 LGHNA and CDR2 YSLEER. The CDR3 is 14 residues long. The germline V and J ends were trimmed by 1 base and 1 base, with 6 bases remaining between them. This CDR3 reads CASSQGPGTDTQYF. The CDR3 DNA is TGCGCCAGCAGCCAAGGCCCAGGCACAGATACGCAGTATTTT.